This T cell receptor beta chain comes out of a study of blood T cell repertoires in COVID-19. Across the whole study: Specimens from acute and convalescent COVID-19 originated in the United States, Italy and Spain. In each case, the material was cDNA or gDNA derived from T cells, B-cell-depleted T cells, or PBMCs.

Between the trimmed V and J ends, which lost 6 bases and 6 bases, there was a span of 20 bases. The CDR3 has 15 residues. The germline gives CDR1 MNHEY, CDR2 SVGEGT. How the authors handled the data: The authors estimated nucleated cell counts from reference gene primer amplification. Profiling relied on immunoSEQ multiplex PCR, and the TCRdb table lists in-frame clones only, not all of them. V and J calls and clone size come straight from that table; D and trimming were deduced from the DNA. The sample comprises 90,000 to 110,000 clones, about three quarters of which are singletons, and approximately 4.2% rests with the top ten.

The genes are TRBV6-2 or TRBV6-3 and TRBJ2-5; a weak D match, TRBD2 (5 bases). This sequence originates from a human donor in a cohort sampled during active or convalescent COVID-19. Material for sequencing was peripheral blood. Here the CDR3 reads CASSVPPGISKTQYF. In DNA, the CDR3 is TGTGCCAGCAGCGTCCCCCCCGGGATCTCGAAGACCCAGTACTTC.